These 20 T cell receptor beta chains share one sample of origin, sequenced in a study of blood T cell repertoires in COVID-19. Profiled with immunoSEQ multiplex PCR; TCRdb holds only in-frame clones, not every one. The sample contains 400,000 to 450,000 clones, over 75% of which appear only once. Sequences were obtained from peripheral blood. These receptors were obtained from a woman between 35 and 50 years old with COVID-19, enrolled during active disease.

The chain links TRBV27 to TRBJ2-7, with 8 positions matching TRBD1. Germline assignment: CDR1 MNHEY and CDR2 SMNVEV (reference sequence). The CDR3 extends over 15 amino acids. Trimming removed 5 bases from V and 3 bases from J; junction bases left unmatched: 9. The CDR3 loop reads CASSSGQGKSYEQYF. CDR3 nucleotide sequence: TGTGCCAGCAGTAGCGGACAGGGAAAGAGCTACGAGCAGTACTTC.

This clone was seen just once. J is TRBJ2-7 and V is TRBV10-3; tentative D call: TRBD2 (5 bases). The germline V gene encodes CDR1 ENHRY and CDR2 SYGVKD. The CDR3 is 14 residues long. The V gene lost 6 bases and the J gene lost 2 bases, with 14 bases spanning the gap. CDR3 sequence: CAIRASSLAYEQYF. In DNA form, the CDR3 reads TGTGCCATCAGGGCTAGCAGTCTTGCCTACGAGCAGTACTTC.

This clone came up once. This chain links TRBV14 with TRBJ2-3; D remains unclear. V dropped 4 bases and J dropped 2 bases, with 7 bases sitting between them. The CDR3 loop spans 13 amino acids. The germline V gene has CDR1 SGHDN and CDR2 FVKESK. DNA for the CDR3: TGTGCCAGCAGCCCTGGGCTCACAGATACGCAGTATTTT. Translation: CASSPGLTDTQYF.

This clone was found once. The chain uses TRBV6-5 and TRBJ1-6; D is possibly TRBD1 (5 bases). Per the germline V gene, CDR1 is MNHEY and CDR2 is SVGAGI. CDR3 length: 15 residues. Trimming left V 4 bases short and J 9 bases short, with 16 bases between. The CDR3 coding sequence is TGTGCCAGCAGTTCCCACAGGCCGATCAGTTCACCCCTCCACTTT. The encoded protein is CASSSHRPISSPLHF.

The chain is built from TRBV4-1 and TRBJ1-2; D may be TRBD1 (6 bases). The CDR3 has 15 amino acids. The germline gives CDR1 MGHRA, CDR2 YSYEKL. Trimming left V 0 bases short and J 9 bases short, with 17 bases between. CDR3 DNA sequence: TGCGCCAGCAGCCAAGAAGGGGGGGGTCTGGGTAGCTACACCTTC. This gives the protein CASSQEGGGLGSYTF.

The chain uses TRBV5-1 and TRBJ2-7; no clear D. Germline CDR1 is SGHRS and CDR2 is YFSETQ. V was clipped by 1 base and J by 0 bases, with 14 bases between them. The CDR3 has 16 residues. DNA of the CDR3: TGCGCCAGCAGCTTGTCGGTCGGCGGTAACTCCTACGAGCAGTACTTC. It specifies CASSLSVGGNSYEQYF.

The chain combines TRBV4-3 with TRBJ1-2; 7 nucleotides align to TRBD1. V was pared by 4 bases and J by 2 bases, with 10 bases of the junction left unmatched. This CDR3 contains 16 residues. In germline, CDR1 is LGHNA, CDR2 YSLEER. Here the CDR3 DNA reads TGCGCCAGCAGCCCAACTATCCGGGACAGCAACTATGGCTACACCTTC. It specifies CASSPTIRDSNYGYTF.

V is TRBV7-9 and J is TRBJ2-1; no reliable D call. The germline gives CDR1 SEHNR, CDR2 FQNEAQ (reference sequence). Trimming took off 3 bases at V and 8 bases at J, with 11 bases between the two ends. The CDR3 consists of 13 residues. DNA for the CDR3: TGTGCCAGCAGCTTGAGCACCTATTATGAGCAGTTCTTC. Protein product: CASSLSTYYEQFF.

Notes on this clone: The sample holds other DNA sequences that translate to the same CDR3. The chain joins TRBV6-5 to TRBJ1-3, with D hard to call. The CDR3 runs 11 residues. V was shortened by 5 bases and J by 3 bases, with 2 bases between the two germline ends. In germline, CDR1 is MNHEY, CDR2 SVGAGI. CDR3 in amino acids: CASSRGNTIYF. CDR3 nucleotide sequence: TGTGCCAGCAGTCGTGGAAACACCATATATTTT.

This clone came up once. A read error may account for a junction end that differs from germline. The chain joins TRBV7-7 to TRBJ2-7, with TRBD1 matching over 7 bases. This CDR3 is built from 18 residues. Germline V lookup: CDR1 SSHAT, CDR2 FNYEAQ (reference sequence). The CDR3 region has the DNA TGTGCTAGCAGCTTAAGGGTCCCGAACCCGGGACAGTCCTACGAGCAGTACTTC. Residues: CASSLRVPNPGQSYEQYF.

The chain links TRBV29-1 to TRBJ2-1, with 7 bases identical to TRBD1. The germline V gene encodes CDR1 SQVTM and CDR2 ANQGSEA. CDR3 length: 13 residues. Trimming at V came to 4 bases and at J to 7 bases, leaving 7 bases not matched to a gene. CDR3 amino acids: CSVGGQMTNEQFF. In DNA form, the CDR3 reads TGCAGCGTTGGGGGACAGATGACGAATGAGCAGTTCTTC.

This clone was detected only once. The gene calls are TRBV4-1 and TRBJ1-1, with D perhaps matching TRBD1 (6 bases). Trimming removed 6 bases at V and 5 bases at J, with 19 bases between. Germline values: CDR1 MGHRA, CDR2 YSYEKL. The CDR3 runs to 15 residues. CDR3 DNA: TGCGCCAGCAGTCCCATTGGGGGACATACGACTGAAGCTTTCTTT. Translation gives CASSPIGGHTTEAFF.

The chain has TRBV6-5 and TRBJ1-1, with 7 bases lining up with TRBD1. This CDR3 comprises 13 residues. Trimming cost V 7 bases and J 4 bases; bases outside gene matches: 6. Germline V gene lookup returns CDR1 MNHEY and CDR2 SVGAGI. CDR3 coding DNA: TGTGCCAGCACTCGGGACAGCCTCACTGAAGCTTTCTTT. It translates to CASTRDSLTEAFF.

The chain combines TRBV5-4 with TRBJ1-1; the D is unclear. CDR3 length: 13 residues. V lost 2 bases and J lost 3, with 8 bases in between. Germline loops: CDR1 SGHNT, CDR2 YYREEE (reference sequence). CDR3 sequence reads: CASSFPEDTEAFF. The CDR3 nucleotides read TGTGCCAGCAGCTTCCCCGAGGACACTGAAGCTTTCTTT.

The chain is built from TRBV29-1 and TRBJ2-2; 8 bases line up with TRBD1. The CDR3 spans 14 residues. Germline CDR1 and CDR2: SQVTM and ANQGSEA. V trimming: 6 bases; J trimming: 4 bases; junction bases outside the gene matches: 7. In nucleotides, the CDR3 is TGCAGCGTGACCGGGACAGGACTCACCGGGGAGCTGTTTTTT. As protein: CSVTGTGLTGELFF.

V usage is TRBV4-1 and J usage is TRBJ1-1; a weak D match, TRBD1 (6 bases). V gave up 0 bases and J gave up 4 bases, with 12 bases separating them. Germline CDR1 reads MGHRA; CDR2 reads YSYEKL. The CDR3 is 15 residues long. Here the CDR3 reads CASSQDPGEGTEAFF. The CDR3 nucleotides read TGCGCCAGCAGCCAAGATCCAGGGGAAGGCACTGAAGCTTTCTTT.

V gene TRBV4-3 combines with J gene TRBJ1-2; D not resolved. The CDR3 is 13 residues long. CDR1 and CDR2 from the germline V gene are LGHNA and YSLEER. V lost 4 bases, J lost 7 bases, and 13 bases lay in between. The CDR3 nucleotides are TGCGCCAGCAGCCCGCTCTCCAGTGGTGGCTACACCTTC. Translating gives CASSPLSSGGYTF.

This clone was detected once. The J gene is TRBJ2-1, the V gene TRBV7-3, with 10 bases fitting TRBD2. This CDR3 has 15 residues. The germline V gene encodes CDR1 SGHTA and CDR2 FQGTGA. Trimming took 3 bases from V and 3 from J; bases not matched to a gene: 2. CDR3 nucleotide sequence: TGTGCCAGCAGCTTGGCTAGCGGGGGCTACAATGAGCAGTTCTTC. It translates to CASSLASGGYNEQFF.

The chain combines TRBV11-2 with TRBJ1-4, with D tentatively TRBD1 (6 bases). The length of the CDR3 is 18 residues. Trimming removed 5 bases at V and 4 bases at J, with 23 bases between. Germline V lookup: CDR1 SGHAT, CDR2 FQNNGV. This CDR3 is CASSPRLRQDGFNEKLFF. The CDR3 nucleotides read TGTGCCAGCAGCCCCAGATTGCGACAGGATGGGTTTAATGAAAAACTGTTTTTT. The full variable domain, its missing parts supplied by reference TRBV11-2 and TRBJ1-4, is EAGVAQSPRYKIIEKRQSVAFWCNPISGHATLYWYQQILGQGPKLLIQFQNNGVVDDSQLPKDRFSAERLKGVDSTLKIQPAKLEDSAVYLCASSPRLRQDGFNEKLFFGSGTQLSVL.

This rearrangement joins TRBV28 to TRBJ1-1; D ambiguous. CDR1 and CDR2 from the germline V gene are MDHEN and SYDVKM. There are 12 residues in the CDR3. Deletions cut 7 bases from V and 1 base from J, with 7 bases between. CDR3 protein: CASTLGNTEAFF. For the CDR3, the DNA is TGTGCCAGCACTCTAGGGAACACTGAAGCTTTCTTT.